These T cell receptor beta chains were read from a single sample in a study of blood T cells in healthy people across ages. TCRdb reprocessed the 5' RACE reads with MiXCR, giving one entry per CDR3 protein. The sample lists 2 million or so distinct CDR3 sequences; around half were seen once. Source material: blood. These receptors were collected from a woman between 40 and 50 years old in good health. Both conserved end residues are part of each CDR3. The D gene is left open where the match is weak. The size entry is marked missing in some rows and otherwise reads once, few, many or a size class.

abundance,v_gene,j_gene,d_gene,CDR3aa,CDR3nt
few,TRBV29-1,TRBJ2-7,-,CSVGPFNTGLGDEQYF,TGCAGCGTTGGGCCCTTTAACACCGGCCTTGGGGACGAGCAGTACTTC
-,TRBV20-1,TRBJ2-5,-,CSARTVKETQYF,TGCAGTGCTAGGACTGTTAAAGAGACCCAGTACTTC
few,TRBV29-1,TRBJ2-3,-,CSAGGTQYF,TGCAGCGCAGGAGGTACGCAGTATTTT
few,TRBV3-1,TRBJ2-7,TRBD1,CASSETTGNYYEQYF,TGTGCCAGCAGCGAGACGACAGGGAACTACTACGAGCAGTACTTC
-,TRBV2,TRBJ2-7,TRBD1,CASRYPGQTIPYEQYF,TGTGCCAGCAGATATCCGGGACAGACCATTCCCTACGAGCAGTACTTC
-,TRBV7-2,TRBJ2-5,-,CASSVGRGVETQYF,TGTGCCAGCAGCGTAGGGCGAGGGGTCGAGACCCAGTACTTC
-,TRBV6-5,TRBJ2-1,-,CASRIGYNERFF,TGTGCCAGTCGAATAGGCTACAATGAGCGGTTCTTC
-,TRBV29-1,TRBJ2-7,-,CSVEQRAYNEQYF,TGCAGCGTTGAACAGAGAGCCTACAATGAGCAGTACTTC
few,TRBV12-3/TRBV12-4,TRBJ1-6,-,CASSAAIVGGPLHF,TGTGCCAGCAGTGCCGCGATTGTGGGAGGTCCCCTCCACTTT
-,TRBV7-2,TRBJ2-1,TRBD2,CAGSLELAGIYNEQFF,TGTGCCGGCAGCTTAGAGTTAGCGGGCATCTACAATGAGCAGTTCTTC
few,TRBV29-1,TRBJ2-1,TRBD2,CSLYGGGPHEQFF,TGCAGTCTCTACGGGGGGGGGCCCCATGAGCAGTTCTTC
-,TRBV24-1,TRBJ2-1,-,CATSDNRVGNEQFF,TGTGCCACCAGTGACAACAGGGTAGGCAATGAGCAGTTCTTC
-,TRBV5-1,TRBJ1-5,TRBD1,CASSLGSGTGDNQPQHF,TGCGCCAGCAGCTTGGGCTCCGGGACAGGGGATAATCAGCCCCAGCATTTT
-,TRBV12-3/TRBV12-4,TRBJ2-5,-,CASSLELAVQETQYF,TGTGCCAGCAGTTTAGAATTGGCAGTACAAGAGACCCAGTACTTC
-,TRBV6-5,TRBJ2-7,-,CASSAPGTNNEQYF,TGTGCCAGCAGTGCCCCCGGGACCAACAATGAGCAGTACTTC